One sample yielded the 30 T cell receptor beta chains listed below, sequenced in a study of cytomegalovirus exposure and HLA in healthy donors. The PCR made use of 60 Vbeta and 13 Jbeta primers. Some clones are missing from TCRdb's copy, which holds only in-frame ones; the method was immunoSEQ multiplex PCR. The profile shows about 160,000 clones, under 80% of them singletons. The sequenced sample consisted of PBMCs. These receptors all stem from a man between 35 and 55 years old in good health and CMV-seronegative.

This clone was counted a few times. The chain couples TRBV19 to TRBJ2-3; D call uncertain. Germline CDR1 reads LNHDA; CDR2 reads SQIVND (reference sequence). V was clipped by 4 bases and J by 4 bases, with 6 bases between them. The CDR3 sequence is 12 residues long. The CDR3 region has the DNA TGTGCCAGTAGTAGAACGGCAGATACGCAGTATTTT. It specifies CASSRTADTQYF.

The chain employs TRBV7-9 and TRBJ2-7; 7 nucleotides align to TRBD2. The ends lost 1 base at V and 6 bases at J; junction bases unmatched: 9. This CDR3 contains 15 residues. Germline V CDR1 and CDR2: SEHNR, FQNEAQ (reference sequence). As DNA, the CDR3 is TGTGCCAGCAGCTTAGTCGGGGGGATACCCGGCGAGCAGTACTTC. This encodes CASSLVGGIPGEQYF. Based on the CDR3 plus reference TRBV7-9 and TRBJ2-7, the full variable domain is DTGVSQNPRHKITKRGQNVTFRCDPISEHNRLYWYRQTLGQGPEFLTYFQNEAQLEKSRLLSDRFSAERPKGSFSTLEIQRTEQGDSAMYLCASSLVGGIPGEQYFGPGTRLTVT.

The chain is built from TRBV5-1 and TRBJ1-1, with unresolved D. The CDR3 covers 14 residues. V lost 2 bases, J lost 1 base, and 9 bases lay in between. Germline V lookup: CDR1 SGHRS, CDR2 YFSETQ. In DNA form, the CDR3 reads TGCGCCAGCAGCTTTGCTGGAGGGAACACTGAAGCTTTCTTT. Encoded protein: CASSFAGGNTEAFF.

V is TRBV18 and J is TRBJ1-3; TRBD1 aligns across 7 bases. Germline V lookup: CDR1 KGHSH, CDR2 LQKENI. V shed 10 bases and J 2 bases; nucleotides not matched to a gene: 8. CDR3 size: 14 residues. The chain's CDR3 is CATQTDRTGNTIYF. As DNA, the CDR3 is TGTGCCACCCAAACGGACAGGACTGGAAACACCATATATTTT. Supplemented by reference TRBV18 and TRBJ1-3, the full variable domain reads NAGVMQNPRHLVRRRGQEARLRCSPMKGHSHVYWYRQLPEEGLKFMVYLQKENIIDESGMPKERFSAEFPKEGPSILRIQQVVRGDSAAYFCATQTDRTGNTIYFGEGSWLTVV.

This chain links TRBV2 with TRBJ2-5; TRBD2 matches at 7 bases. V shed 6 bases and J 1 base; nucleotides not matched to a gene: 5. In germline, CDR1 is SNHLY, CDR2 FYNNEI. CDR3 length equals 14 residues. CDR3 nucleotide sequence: TGTGCCAGCAGACTTAGCGGGTCCCAAGAGACCCAGTACTTC. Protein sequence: CASRLSGSQETQYF. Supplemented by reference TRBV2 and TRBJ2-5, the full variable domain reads EPEVTQTPSHQVTQMGQEVILRCVPISNHLYFYWYRQILGQKVEFLVSFYNNEISEKSEIFDDQFSVERPDGSNFTLKIRSTKLEDSAMYFCASRLSGSQETQYFGPGTRLLVL.

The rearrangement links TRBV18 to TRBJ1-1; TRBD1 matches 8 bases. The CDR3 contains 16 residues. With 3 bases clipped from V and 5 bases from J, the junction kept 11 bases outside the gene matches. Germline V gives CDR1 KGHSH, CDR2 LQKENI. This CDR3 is CASSPWTGFDRTEAFF. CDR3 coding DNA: TGTGCCAGCTCACCGTGGACAGGGTTTGATAGGACTGAAGCTTTCTTT.

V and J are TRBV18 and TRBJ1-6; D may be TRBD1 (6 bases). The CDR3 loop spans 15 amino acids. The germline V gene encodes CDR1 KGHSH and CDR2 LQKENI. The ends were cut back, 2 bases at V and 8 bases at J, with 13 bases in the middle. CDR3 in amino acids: CASSPRWTDDSPLHF. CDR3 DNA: TGTGCCAGCTCACCAAGGTGGACAGACGATTCACCCCTCCACTTT.

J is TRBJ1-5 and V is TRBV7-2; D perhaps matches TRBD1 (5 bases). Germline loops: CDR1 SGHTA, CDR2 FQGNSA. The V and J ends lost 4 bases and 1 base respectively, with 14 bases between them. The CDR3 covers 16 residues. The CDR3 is CASSSGGRNSNQPQHF. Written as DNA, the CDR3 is TGTGCCAGCAGCTCCGGGGGGAGGAACAGCAATCAGCCCCAGCATTTT.

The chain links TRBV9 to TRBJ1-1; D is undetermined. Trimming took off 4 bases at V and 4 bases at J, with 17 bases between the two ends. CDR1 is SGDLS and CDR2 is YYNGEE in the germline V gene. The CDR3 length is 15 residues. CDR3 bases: TGTGCCAGCAGCCCCATGGGTCAGGTCCCCACTGAAGCTTTCTTT. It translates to CASSPMGQVPTEAFF.

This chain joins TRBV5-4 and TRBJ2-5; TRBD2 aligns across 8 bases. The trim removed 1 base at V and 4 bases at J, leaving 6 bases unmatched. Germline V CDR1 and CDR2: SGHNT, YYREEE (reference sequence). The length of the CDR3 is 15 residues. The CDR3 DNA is TGTGCCAGCAGCTTGACGGGAGGGAGGGGAGAGACCCAGTACTTC. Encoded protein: CASSLTGGRGETQYF. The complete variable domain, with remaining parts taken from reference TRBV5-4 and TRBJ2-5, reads ETGVTQSPTHLIKTRGQQVTLRCSSQSGHNTVSWYQQALGQGPQFIFQYYREEENGRGNFPPRFSGLQFPNYSSELNVNALELDDSALYLCASSLTGGRGETQYFGPGTRLLVL.

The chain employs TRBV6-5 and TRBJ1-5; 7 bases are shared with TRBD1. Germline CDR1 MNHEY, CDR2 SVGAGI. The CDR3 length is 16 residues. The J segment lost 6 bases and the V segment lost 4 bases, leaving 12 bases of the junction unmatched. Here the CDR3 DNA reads TGTGCCAGCAGTTTGACAGGGCAGGGTGATAGTCAGCCCCAGCATTTT. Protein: CASSLTGQGDSQPQHF.

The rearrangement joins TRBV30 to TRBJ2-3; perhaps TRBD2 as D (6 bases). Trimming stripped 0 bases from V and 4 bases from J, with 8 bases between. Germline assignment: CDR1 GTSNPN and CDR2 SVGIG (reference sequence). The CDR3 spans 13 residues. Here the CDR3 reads CAWSVRRADTQYF. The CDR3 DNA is TGTGCCTGGAGTGTACGGAGGGCAGATACGCAGTATTTT.

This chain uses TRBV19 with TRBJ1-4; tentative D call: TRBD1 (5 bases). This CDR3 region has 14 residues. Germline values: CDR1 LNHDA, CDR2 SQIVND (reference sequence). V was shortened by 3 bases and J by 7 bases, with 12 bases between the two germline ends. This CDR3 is CASSIWGEGEKLFF. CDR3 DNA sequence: TGTGCCAGTAGTATTTGGGGGGAAGGTGAAAAACTGTTTTTT. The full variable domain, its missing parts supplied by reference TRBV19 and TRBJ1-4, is DGGITQSPKYLFRKEGQNVTLSCEQNLNHDAMYWYRQDPGQGLRLIYYSQIVNDFQKGDIAEGYSVSREKKESFPLTVTSAQKNPTAFYLCASSIWGEGEKLFFGSGTQLSVL.

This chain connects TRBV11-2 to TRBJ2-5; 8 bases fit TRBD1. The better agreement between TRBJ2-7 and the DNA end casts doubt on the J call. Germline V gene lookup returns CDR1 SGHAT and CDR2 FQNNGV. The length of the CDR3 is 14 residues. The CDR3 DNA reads TGTGCCAGCAGCTTTGGGACAGGAGAGTACGAGCAGTACTTC. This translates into CASSFGTGEYEQYF.

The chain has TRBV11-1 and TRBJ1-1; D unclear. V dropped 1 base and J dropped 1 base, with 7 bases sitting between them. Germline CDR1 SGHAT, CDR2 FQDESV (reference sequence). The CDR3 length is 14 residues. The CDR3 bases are TGTGCCAGCAGCTTAGGGTCAGGGAACACTGAAGCTTTCTTT. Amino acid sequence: CASSLGSGNTEAFF. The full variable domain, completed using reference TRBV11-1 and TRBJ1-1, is EAEVAQSPRYKITEKSQAVAFWCDPISGHATLYWYRQILGQGPELLVQFQDESVVDDSQLPKDRFSAERLKGVDSTLKIQPAELGDSAMYLCASSLGSGNTEAFFGQGTRLTVV.

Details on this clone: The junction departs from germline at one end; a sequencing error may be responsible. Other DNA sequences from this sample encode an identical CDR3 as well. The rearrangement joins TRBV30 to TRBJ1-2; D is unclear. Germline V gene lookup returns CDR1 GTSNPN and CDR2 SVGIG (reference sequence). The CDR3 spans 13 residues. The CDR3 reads CAWSVKWESGYTF. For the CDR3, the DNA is TGCGCCTGGAGTGTAAAGTGGGAGAGTGGCTACACCTTC.

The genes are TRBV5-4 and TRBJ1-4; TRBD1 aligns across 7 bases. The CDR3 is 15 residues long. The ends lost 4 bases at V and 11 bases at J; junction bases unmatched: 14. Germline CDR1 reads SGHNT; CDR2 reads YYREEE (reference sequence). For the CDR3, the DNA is TGTGCCAGCAGCGAGGGGGCCGGCGGAAATGGCAAACTGTTTTTT. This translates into CASSEGAGGNGKLFF.

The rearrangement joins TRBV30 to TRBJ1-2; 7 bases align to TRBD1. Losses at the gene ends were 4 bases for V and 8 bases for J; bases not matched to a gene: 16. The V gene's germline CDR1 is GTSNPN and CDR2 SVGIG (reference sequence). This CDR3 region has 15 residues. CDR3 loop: CAWTLTGSYGRGYTF. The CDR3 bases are TGTGCCTGGACGTTGACAGGGTCTTACGGACGGGGCTACACCTTC.

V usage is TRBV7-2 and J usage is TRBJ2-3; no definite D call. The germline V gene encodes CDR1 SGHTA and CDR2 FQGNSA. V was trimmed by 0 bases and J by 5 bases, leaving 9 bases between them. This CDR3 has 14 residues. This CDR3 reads CASSLASSVDTQYF. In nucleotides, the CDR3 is TGTGCCAGCAGCTTAGCGAGTAGTGTAGATACGCAGTATTTT. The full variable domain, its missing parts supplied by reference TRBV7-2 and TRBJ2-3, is GAGVSQSPSNKVTEKGKDVELRCDPISGHTALYWYRQSLGQGLEFLIYFQGNSAPDKSGLPSDRFSAERTGGSVSTLTIQRTQQEDSAVYLCASSLASSVDTQYFGPGTRLTVL.

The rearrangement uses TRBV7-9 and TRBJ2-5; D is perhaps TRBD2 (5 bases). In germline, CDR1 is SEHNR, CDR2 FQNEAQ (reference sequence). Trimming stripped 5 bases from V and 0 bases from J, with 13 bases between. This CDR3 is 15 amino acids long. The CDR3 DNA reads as TGTGCCAGCAGCCCACTAGACGGGCACCAAGAGACCCAGTACTTC. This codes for CASSPLDGHQETQYF.

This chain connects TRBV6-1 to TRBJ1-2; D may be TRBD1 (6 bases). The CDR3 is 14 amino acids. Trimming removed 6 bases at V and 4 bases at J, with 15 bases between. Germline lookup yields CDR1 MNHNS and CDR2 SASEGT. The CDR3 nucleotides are TGTGCCAGCAGCGATCCACAGGGTGTCTATGGCTACACCTTC. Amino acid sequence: CASSDPQGVYGYTF.

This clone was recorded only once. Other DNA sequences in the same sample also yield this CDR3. The CDR3 spells CSVQGTDTQYF. The CDR3 bases are TGCAGCGTACAGGGAACAGATACGCAGTATTTT. This chain joins TRBV29-1 and TRBJ2-3; D possibly corresponds to TRBD1 (6 bases). The CDR3 consists of 11 residues. Trimming shortened V by 6 bases and J by 3 bases, and 7 bases separated the two germline ends. CDR1 and CDR2 from the germline V gene are SQVTM and ANQGSEA.

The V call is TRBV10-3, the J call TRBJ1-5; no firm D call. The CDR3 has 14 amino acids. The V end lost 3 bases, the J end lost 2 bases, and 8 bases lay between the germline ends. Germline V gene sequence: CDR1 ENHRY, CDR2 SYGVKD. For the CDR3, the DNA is TGTGCCATCAGTGAAGGAGGGCGCAATCAGCCCCAGCATTTT. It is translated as CAISEGGRNQPQHF.

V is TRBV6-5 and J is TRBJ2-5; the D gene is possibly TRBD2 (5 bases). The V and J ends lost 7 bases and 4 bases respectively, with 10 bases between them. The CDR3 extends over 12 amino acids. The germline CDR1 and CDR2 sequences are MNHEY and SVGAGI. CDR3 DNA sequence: TGTGCCAGCACCGGGGTTGCAGAGACCCAGTACTTC. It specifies CASTGVAETQYF.

This CDR3 reads CATSRAEQGVNQPQHF. In nucleotides, the CDR3 is TGTGCCACCAGCAGAGCAGAACAGGGGGTCAATCAGCCCCAGCATTTT. The chain has TRBV15 and TRBJ1-5, with 8 bases identical to TRBD1. The germline V gene encodes CDR1 LNHNV and CDR2 YYDKDF (reference sequence). Trimming at V came to 1 base and at J to 3 bases, leaving 5 bases not matched to a gene. CDR3 length equals 16 residues.

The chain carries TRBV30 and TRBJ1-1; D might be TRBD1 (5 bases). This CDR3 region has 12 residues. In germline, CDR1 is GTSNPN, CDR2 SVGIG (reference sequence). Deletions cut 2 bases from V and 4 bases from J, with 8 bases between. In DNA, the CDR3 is TGTGCCTGGAGTAAGGGGTTCACTGAAGCTTTCTTT. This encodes CAWSKGFTEAFF.

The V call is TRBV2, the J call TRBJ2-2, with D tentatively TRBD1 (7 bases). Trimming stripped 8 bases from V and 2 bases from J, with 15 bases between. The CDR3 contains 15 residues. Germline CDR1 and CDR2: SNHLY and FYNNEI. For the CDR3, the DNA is TGTGCCAGCGACCGACAGGGAGGCAACACCGGGGAGCTGTTTTTT. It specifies CASDRQGGNTGELFF.

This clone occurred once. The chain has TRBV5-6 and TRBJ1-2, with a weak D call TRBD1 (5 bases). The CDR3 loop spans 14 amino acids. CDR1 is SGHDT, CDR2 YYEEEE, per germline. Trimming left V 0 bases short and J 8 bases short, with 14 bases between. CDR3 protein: CASSLGGVRVGYTF. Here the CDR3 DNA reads TGTGCCAGCAGCTTGGGGGGGGTGCGGGTCGGCTACACCTTC.

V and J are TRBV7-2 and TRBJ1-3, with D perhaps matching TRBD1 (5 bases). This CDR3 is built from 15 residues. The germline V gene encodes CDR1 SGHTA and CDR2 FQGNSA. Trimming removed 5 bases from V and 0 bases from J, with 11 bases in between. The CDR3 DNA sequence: TGTGCCAGCAGCACCGACAGTGTCTCTGGAAACACCATATATTTT. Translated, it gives CASSTDSVSGNTIYF.

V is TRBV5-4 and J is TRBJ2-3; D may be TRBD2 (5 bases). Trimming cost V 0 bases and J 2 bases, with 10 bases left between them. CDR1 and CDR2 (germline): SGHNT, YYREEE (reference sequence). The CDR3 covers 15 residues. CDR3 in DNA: TGTGCCAGCAGCTTGGACTCCGGGGACACAGATACGCAGTATTTT. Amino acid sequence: CASSLDSGDTDTQYF. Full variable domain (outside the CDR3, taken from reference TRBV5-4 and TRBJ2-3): ETGVTQSPTHLIKTRGQQVTLRCSSQSGHNTVSWYQQALGQGPQFIFQYYREEENGRGNFPPRFSGLQFPNYSSELNVNALELDDSALYLCASSLDSGDTDTQYFGPGTRLTVL.